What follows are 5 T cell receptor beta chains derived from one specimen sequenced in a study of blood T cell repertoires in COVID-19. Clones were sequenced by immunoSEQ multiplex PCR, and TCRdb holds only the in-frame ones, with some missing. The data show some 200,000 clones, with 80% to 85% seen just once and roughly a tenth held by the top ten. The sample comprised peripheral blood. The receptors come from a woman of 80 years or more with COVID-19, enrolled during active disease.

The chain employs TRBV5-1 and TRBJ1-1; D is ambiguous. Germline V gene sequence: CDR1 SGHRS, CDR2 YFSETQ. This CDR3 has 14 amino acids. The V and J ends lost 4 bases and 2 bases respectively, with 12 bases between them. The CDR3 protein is CASSPGEGNTEAFF. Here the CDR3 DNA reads TGCGCCAGCAGCCCCGGGGAGGGTAACACTGAAGCTTTCTTT.

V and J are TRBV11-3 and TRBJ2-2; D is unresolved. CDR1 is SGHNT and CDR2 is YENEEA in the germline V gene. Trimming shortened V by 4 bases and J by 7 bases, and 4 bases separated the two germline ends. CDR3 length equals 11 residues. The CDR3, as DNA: TGTGCCAGCAGCTCTTTCGGGGAGCTGTTTTTT. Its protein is CASSSFGELFF.

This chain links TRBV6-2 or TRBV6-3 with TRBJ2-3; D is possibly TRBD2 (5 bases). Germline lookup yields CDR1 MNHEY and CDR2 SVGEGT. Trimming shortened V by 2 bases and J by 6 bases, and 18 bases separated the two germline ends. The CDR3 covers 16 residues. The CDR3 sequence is CASSYSASTGLDTQYF. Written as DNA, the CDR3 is TGTGCCAGCAGTTACAGCGCTAGCACGGGTTTGGATACGCAGTATTTT.

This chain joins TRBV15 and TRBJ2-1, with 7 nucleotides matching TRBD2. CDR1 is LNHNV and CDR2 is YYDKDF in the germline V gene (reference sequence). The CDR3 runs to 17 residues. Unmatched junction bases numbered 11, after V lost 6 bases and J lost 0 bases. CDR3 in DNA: TGTGCCACCAGGAAAGAGGTCGCGGGGGACTCCTACAATGAGCAGTTCTTC. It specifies CATRKEVAGDSYNEQFF.

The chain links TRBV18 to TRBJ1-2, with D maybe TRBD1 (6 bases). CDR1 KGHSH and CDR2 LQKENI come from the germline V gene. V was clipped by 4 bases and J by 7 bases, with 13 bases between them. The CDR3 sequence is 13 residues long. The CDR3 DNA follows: TGTGCCAGCTCACTACAGGGTGACGGTGGCTACACCTTC. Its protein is CASSLQGDGGYTF. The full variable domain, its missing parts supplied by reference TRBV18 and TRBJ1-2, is NAGVMQNPRHLVRRRGQEARLRCSPMKGHSHVYWYRQLPEEGLKFMVYLQKENIIDESGMPKERFSAEFPKEGPSILRIQQVVRGDSAAYFCASSLQGDGGYTFGSGTRLTVV.